Each of the 3 T cell receptor beta chains below was sequenced from the same sample in a study of T cell responses to AZD1222 COVID-19 vaccine. The repertoire was sequenced with immunoSEQ multiplex PCR; TCRdb's copy has only in-frame clones and lacks some. Found here are about 140,000 clones, about 90% of them singletons; the top ten hold under 2.5%. The sample consisted of peripheral blood, taken on day 0 of AZD1222 vaccination. Receptors originate from an adult in good health.

The chain combines TRBV28 with TRBJ1-2, with unresolved D. V was clipped by 1 base and J by 7 bases, with 10 bases between them. This CDR3 is 13 amino acids long. Germline CDR1 is MDHEN and CDR2 is SYDVKM. The CDR3 region has the DNA TGTGCCAGCAGTTTATCCGGGCTTCGTGGCTACACCTTC. Its translation is CASSLSGLRGYTF.

The rearrangement joins TRBV6-1 to TRBJ1-1; D uncertain. Trimming took 2 bases from V and 11 from J, leaving 24 bases between them. The CDR3 runs to 16 residues. Germline CDR1 is MNHNS and CDR2 is SASEGT. The CDR3 bases are TGTGCCAGCAGTGAATCGCCGGGCCGCGCCTCCCGGGTGGCTTTCTTT. It codes for CASSESPGRASRVAFF.

The CDR3 is CASSPTGSYGYTF. As DNA, the CDR3 is TGTGCCAGCAGCCCGACTGGCTCCTATGGCTACACCTTC. The chain couples TRBV3-1 (or the pseudogene TRBV3-2) to TRBJ1-2; D not certain. The CDR3 is made up of 13 amino acids. V shed 4 bases and J shed 4 bases, with 10 bases lying between them. Germline V gives CDR1 LGHDT, CDR2 YNNKEL (reference sequence).